This TCR beta chain emerged from a study of T cells in Graves' hyperthyroidism and ophthalmopathy. The investigators amplified TCR beta CDR3 regions from RNA transcripts. First-round RT-PCR with HTBI primers amplified the TCR CDR3 region. TCRdb redid the calling of the multiplex PCR reads with MiXCR, one entry per CDR3 protein. Among about 560,000 distinct CDR3 sequences listed, 35% to 55% were seen once. Whole-study results and caveats: For ophthalmopathy, model prediction preceded onset by a median roughly 6.2 months. Separating ophthalmopathy from stable hyperthyroidism was achieved by a 13 V-J model.

The hyperthyroidism was newly diagnosed and had lasted under 2 months; the patients were aged 18 to 65. V was clipped by 7 bases and J by 0 bases; unmatched bases: 5. CDR1 and CDR2 from the germline V gene are SQVTM and ANQGSEA. CDR3 length: 16 residues. This clonotype was observed a few times. As yet, its antigen is unknown. What was sequenced was peripheral blood or thyroid tissue (not recorded which). The chain employs TRBV29-1 and TRBJ2-6; 11 positions match TRBD1. The receptor was derived from a woman aged 18 to 35 with Graves' hyperthyroidism. The CDR3 loop reads CSAAGTGGSGANVLTF. The DNA of the CDR3 is TGCAGCGCAGCCGGGACAGGGGGCTCTGGGGCCAACGTCCTGACTTTC. The variable domain in full, completed from reference TRBV29-1 and TRBJ2-6, reads SAVISQKPSRDICQRGTSLTIQCQVDSQVTMMFWYRQQPGQSLTLIATANQGSEATYESGFVIDKFPISRPNLTFSTLTVSNMSPEDSSIYLCSAAGTGGSGANVLTFGAGSRLTVL.